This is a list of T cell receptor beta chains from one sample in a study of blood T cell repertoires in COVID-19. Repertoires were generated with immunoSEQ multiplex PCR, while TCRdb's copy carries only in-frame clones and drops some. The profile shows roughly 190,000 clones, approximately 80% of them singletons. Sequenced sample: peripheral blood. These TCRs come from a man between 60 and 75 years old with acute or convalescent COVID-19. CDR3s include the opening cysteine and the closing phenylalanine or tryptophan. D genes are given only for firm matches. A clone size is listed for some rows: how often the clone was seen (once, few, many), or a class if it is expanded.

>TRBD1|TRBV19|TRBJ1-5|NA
CASSVDRGQPQHF
TGTGCCAGTAGTGTCGACAGGGGCCAGCCCCAGCATTTT
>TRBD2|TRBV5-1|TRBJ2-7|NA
CASSFGAGGAGEQYF
TGCGCCAGCAGCTTCGGAGCGGGAGGAGCGGGCGAGCAGTACTTC
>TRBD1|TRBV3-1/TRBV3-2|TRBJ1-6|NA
CASGRTGKLAFGSPLHF
TGTGCCAGCGGACGGACAGGGAAGTTGGCATTTGGATCACCCCTCCACTTT
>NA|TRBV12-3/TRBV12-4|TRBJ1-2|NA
CASSYRSDYTF
TGTGCCAGCAGTTATAGAAGCGACTACACCTTC
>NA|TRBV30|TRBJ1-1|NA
CAWSAQGIEAFF
TGTGCCTGGAGTGCCCAGGGTATTGAAGCTTTCTTT
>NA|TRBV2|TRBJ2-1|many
CASSLYDWSRPSSYNEQFF
TGTGCCAGCAGTCTCTACGACTGGTCTAGACCAAGCTCCTACAATGAGCAGTTCTTC
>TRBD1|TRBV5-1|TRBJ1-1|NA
CASSPQWTGPEAFF
TGCGCCAGCAGCCCCCAGTGGACAGGGCCTGAAGCTTTCTTT
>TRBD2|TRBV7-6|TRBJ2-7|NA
CASSGGLAGATPYEQYF
TGTGCCAGCAGCGGTGGACTAGCGGGGGCGACACCCTACGAGCAGTACTTC
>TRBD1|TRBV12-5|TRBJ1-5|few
CASGLAFTGTGDRNQPQHF
TGTGCTAGTGGTTTGGCATTCACGGGTACAGGGGATCGGAATCAGCCCCAGCATTTT
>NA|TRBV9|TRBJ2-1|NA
CASSLDHRSSYNEQFF
TGTGCCAGCAGCCTGGACCACAGGTCCTCCTACAATGAGCAGTTCTTC
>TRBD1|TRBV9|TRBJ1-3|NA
CASSAFDRGSGNTIYF
TGTGCCAGCAGCGCCTTCGACAGGGGCTCTGGAAACACCATATATTTT
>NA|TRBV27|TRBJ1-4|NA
CASSLPGNEKLFF
TGTGCCAGCAGTCTCCCCGGGAACGAAAAACTGTTTTTT
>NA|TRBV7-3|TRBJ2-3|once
CASNPTGRTTSTDTQYF
TGTGCCAGCAACCCAACTGGAAGGACTACTTCCACAGATACGCAGTATTTT
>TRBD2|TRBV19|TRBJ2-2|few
CASSIAAWGGYPTGELFF
TGTGCCAGTAGTATAGCCGCTTGGGGGGGGTACCCGACCGGGGAGCTGTTTTTT
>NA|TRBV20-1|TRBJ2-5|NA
CSASGGTQYF
TGCAGTGCTAGTGGCGGGACCCAGTACTTC
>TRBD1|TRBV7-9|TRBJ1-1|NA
CASSTDRVAFF
TGTGCCAGCAGCACGGACAGGGTAGCTTTCTTT
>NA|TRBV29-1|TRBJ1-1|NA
CSVVREEAFF
TGCAGCGTCGTCCGGGAAGAAGCTTTCTTT
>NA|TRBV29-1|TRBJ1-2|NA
CSVVTGNYGYTF
TGCAGCGTAGTTACAGGGAACTATGGCTACACCTTC
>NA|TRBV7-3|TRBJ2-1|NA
CASSLSVRGEQFF
TGTGCCAGCAGCTTATCAGTCCGAGGTGAGCAGTTCTTC
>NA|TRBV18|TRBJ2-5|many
CASSPTRRVETQYF
TGTGCCAGCTCACCTACACGTCGTGTGGAGACCCAGTACTTC
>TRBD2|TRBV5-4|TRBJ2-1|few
CASSPSGDSYNEQFF
TGTGCCAGCAGCCCTAGCGGGGACTCCTACAATGAGCAGTTCTTC
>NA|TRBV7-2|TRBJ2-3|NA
CASSPQWGGARDTQYF
TGTGCCAGCTCTCCCCAATGGGGGGGGGCGCGGGATACGCAGTATTTT
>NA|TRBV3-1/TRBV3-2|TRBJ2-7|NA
CASSLYQGIEQYF
TGTGCCAGCAGCCTCTACCAGGGGATCGAGCAGTACTTC
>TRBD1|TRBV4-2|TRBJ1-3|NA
CASSPARQGPGNTIYF
TGTGCCAGCAGCCCTGCGAGACAGGGACCTGGAAACACCATATATTTT
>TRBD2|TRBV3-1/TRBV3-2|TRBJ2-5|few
CASTALAGGAETQYF
TGTGCCAGCACTGCCCTAGCGGGGGGTGCCGAGACCCAGTACTTC
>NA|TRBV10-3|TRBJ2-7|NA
CAISDRGEQYF
TGTGCCATCAGTGACAGGGGCGAGCAGTACTTC
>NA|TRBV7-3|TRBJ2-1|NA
CASSLLLANEQFF
TGTGCCAGCAGCTTATTACTAGCTAATGAGCAGTTCTTC
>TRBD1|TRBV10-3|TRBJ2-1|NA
CAISEGTGTEQFF
TGTGCCATCAGTGAGGGGACAGGTACAGAGCAGTTCTTC
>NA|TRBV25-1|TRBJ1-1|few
CASSELTDTTEAFF
TGTGCCAGCAGTGAATTGACGGACACGACTGAAGCTTTCTTT
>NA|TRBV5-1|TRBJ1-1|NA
CASSLEGGDTTEAFF
TGCGCCAGCAGCTTGGAAGGGGGTGACACCACTGAAGCTTTCTTT